This T cell receptor beta chain was profiled in a study of response to subunit inactivated influenza vaccine (dated by TCRdb to 2016 to 2018). Context from the whole study: Deep quantitative profiling of the T cell receptor repertoire was used in the study to follow responses to a trivalent subunit inactivated influenza vaccine. What the authors observed across the whole study: It was suggested by the authors that each seasonal influenza vaccination may recruit only a limited number of new T cells.

The CDR3 holds 14 amino acids from the cysteine to the phenylalanine. Of all the DNA, just the CDR3 is kept, 42 bases in frame from base 1. The junction carries 8 bases between V and J, which are trimmed by 3 bases and 0 bases respectively. CDR1 and CDR2 are read off the germline V gene as KGHDR and SFDVKD. On this clonotype: No cognate antigen has been identified for it. The input lacks base qualities; no much larger clone sits a single base away.

Library preparation employed RT-PCR. TCRdb lists the instrument as Illumina HiSeq 2500. TCRdb applied fastp at Q25 and MiXCR to the public reads, then kept only in-frame beta chains. Duplicate CDR3 protein sequences are folded into a single record with the most common DNA and genes. Present in this sample are about 650,000 distinct CDR3 sequences, about 15% of which were seen just once. Around 10% of the sample comes from the top ten. The chain uses TRBV24-1 and TRBJ2-7; the D gene identity is not certain. The receptor's source is a man aged 50-59 years who received an inactivated influenza vaccine. Donor details come from another sample of the same person, matched by shared clones. Specimen: PBMCs from blood, collected less than 13 days after vaccination. The CDR3 protein sequence reads: CATSDPKISYEQYF. The sequenced DNA: TGTGCCACCAGTGATCCTAAGATCTCCTACGAGCAGTACTTC.